Below, one TCR beta chain is given with its context. What it recognizes is unknown. Profiling relied on immunoSEQ multiplex PCR, and the TCRdb table lists in-frame clones only, not all of them. The sample lists 23,000 or so clones, over 95% occurring once. This specimen comes from a study of B cell selection in AIRE deficiency. Overall study results and limits: Shared Treg sequences were biased toward short CDR3s with few non-templated nucleotide insertions. Of approximately 3,600 shared Treg TCRbeta sequences, 31.6% were healthy-donor-only and over 8% patient-only. About a third of healthy-shared Treg sequences were found among patient Tconv cells.

Trimming removed 7 bases at V and 5 bases at J, with 18 bases between. From germline, CDR1 is MNHEY and CDR2 SVGAGI. This CDR3 is 15 amino acids long. CD4+CD127+ cells were sorted as the conventional CD4 T cells. This chain joins TRBV6-5 and TRBJ1-5, with D tentatively TRBD1 (5 bases). This sequence was found in a human donor in good health. Sequenced sample: CD4+CD127+ conventional T cells sorted from PBMCs. This chain's CDR3 is CASTSQRGSHQPQHF. CDR3 nucleotides: TGTGCCAGCACCTCACAACGGGGGAGCCATCAGCCCCAGCATTTT.